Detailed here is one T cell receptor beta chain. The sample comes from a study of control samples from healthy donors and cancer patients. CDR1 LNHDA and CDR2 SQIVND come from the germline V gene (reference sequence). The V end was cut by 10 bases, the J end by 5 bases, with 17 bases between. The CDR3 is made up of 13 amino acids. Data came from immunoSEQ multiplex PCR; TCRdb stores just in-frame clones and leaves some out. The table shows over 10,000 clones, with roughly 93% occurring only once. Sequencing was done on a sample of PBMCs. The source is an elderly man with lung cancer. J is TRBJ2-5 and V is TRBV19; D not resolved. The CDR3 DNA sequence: TGTGCCACTAAACGGGCTAGTCAGGAGACCCAGTACTTC. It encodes CATKRASQETQYF.